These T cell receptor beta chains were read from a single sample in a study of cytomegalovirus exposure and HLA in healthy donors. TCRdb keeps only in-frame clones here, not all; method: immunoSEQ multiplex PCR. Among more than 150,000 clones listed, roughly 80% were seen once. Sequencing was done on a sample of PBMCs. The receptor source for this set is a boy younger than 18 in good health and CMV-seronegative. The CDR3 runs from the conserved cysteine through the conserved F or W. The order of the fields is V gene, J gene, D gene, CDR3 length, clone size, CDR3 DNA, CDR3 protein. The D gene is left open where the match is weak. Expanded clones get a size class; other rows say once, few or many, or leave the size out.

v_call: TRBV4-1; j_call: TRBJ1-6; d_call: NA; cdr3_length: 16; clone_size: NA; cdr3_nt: TGCGCCAGCAGCCAAGCCGGAGCGGATGTTGGGTCACCCCTCCACTTT; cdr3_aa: CASSQAGADVGSPLHF
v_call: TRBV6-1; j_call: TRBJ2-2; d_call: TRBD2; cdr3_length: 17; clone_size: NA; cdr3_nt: TGTGCCAGCAGTGAAGCTAGGGGACTAACCCACACCGGGGAGCTGTTTTTT; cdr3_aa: CASSEARGLTHTGELFF
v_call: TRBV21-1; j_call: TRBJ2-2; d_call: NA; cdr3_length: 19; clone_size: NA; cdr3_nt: TGTGCCAGCAGCACCCTCGAGGGACTAGCGGGGGACCACACCGGGGAGCTGTTTTTT; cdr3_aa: CASSTLEGLAGDHTGELFF
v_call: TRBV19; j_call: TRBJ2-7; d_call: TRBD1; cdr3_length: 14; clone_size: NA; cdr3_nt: TGTGCCAGTAGTATACCGGGACAGCCGACCACCGAGTACTTC; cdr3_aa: CASSIPGQPTTEYF
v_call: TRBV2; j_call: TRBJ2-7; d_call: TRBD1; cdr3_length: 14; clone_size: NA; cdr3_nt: TGTGCCAGCAGTCGGACAGGAAGCTCCTACGAGCAGTACTTC; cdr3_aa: CASSRTGSSYEQYF
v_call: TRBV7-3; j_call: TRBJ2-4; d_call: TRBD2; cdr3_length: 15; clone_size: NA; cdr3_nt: TGTGCCAGCAGCTTAACCGGGAGGGGGACTAACATTCAGTACTTC; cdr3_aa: CASSLTGRGTNIQYF
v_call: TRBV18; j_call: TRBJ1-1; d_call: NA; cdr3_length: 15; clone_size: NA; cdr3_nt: TGTGCCAGCTCACCACGGGACTTACTGAACACTGAAGCTTTCTTT; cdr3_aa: CASSPRDLLNTEAFF
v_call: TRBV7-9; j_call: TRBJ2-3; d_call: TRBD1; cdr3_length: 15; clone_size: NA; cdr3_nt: TGTGCCAGCAGCTTGGGACAGGGGGTCACAGATACGCAGTATTTT; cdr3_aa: CASSLGQGVTDTQYF
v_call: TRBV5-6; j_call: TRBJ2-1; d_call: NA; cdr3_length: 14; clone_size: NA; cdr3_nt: TGTGCCAGCAGCTTGGAAAGAGGGAGCAATGAGCAGTTCTTC; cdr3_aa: CASSLERGSNEQFF
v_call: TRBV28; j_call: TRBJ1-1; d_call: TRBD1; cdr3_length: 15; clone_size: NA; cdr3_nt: TGTGCCAGCAGTTTGCCAAGCTATCGGACAGGGGAAGCTTTCTTT; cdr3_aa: CASSLPSYRTGEAFF
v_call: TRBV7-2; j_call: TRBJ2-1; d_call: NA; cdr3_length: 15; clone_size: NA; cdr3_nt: TGTGCCAGCAGCTTGAACCGGGACACCTACAATGAGCAGTTCTTC; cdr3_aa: CASSLNRDTYNEQFF
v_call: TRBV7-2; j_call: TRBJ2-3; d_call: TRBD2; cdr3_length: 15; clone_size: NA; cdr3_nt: TGTGCCAGCAGCCGCGGCCGGGGGGGTAAAGATACGCAGTATTTT; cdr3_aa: CASSRGRGGKDTQYF
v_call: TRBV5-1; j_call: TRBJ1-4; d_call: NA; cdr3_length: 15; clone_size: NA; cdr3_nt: TGCGCCAGCAGCTTGGCTCCAGGGCCGGATGAAAAACTGTTTTTT; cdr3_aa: CASSLAPGPDEKLFF
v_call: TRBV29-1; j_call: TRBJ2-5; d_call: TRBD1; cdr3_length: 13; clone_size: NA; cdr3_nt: TGCAGCGTGGCCGGGACAGGCCAAGAGACCCAGTACTTC; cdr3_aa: CSVAGTGQETQYF
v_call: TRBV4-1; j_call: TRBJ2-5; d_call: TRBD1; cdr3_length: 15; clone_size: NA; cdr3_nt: TGCGCCAGCAGCCAAGTAATAGGGGGCCGGGAGACCCAGTACTTC; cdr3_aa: CASSQVIGGRETQYF
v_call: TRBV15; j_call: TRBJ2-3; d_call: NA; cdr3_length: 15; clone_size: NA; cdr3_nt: TGTGCCACCAGCGGGCGGAGGGCCAGCACAGATACGCAGTATTTT; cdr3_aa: CATSGRRASTDTQYF
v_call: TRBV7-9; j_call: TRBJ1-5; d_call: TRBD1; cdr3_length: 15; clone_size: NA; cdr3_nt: TGTTCCAGCAGCCCCGGGACAGGGACCAATCAGCCCCAGCATTTT; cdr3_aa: CSSSPGTGTNQPQHF
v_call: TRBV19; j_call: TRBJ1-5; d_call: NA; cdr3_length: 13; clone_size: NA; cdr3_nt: TGTGCCAGTAGTGCAAGAACCGGGCAGCCCCAGCATTTT; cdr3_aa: CASSARTGQPQHF
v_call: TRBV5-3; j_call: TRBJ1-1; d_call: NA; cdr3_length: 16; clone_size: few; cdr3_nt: TGTGCCAGAAGCCCAAACCGAAAGCCACGGGACACTGAAGCTTTCTTT; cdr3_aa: CARSPNRKPRDTEAFF
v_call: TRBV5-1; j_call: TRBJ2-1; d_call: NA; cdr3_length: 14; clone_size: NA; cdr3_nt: TGCGCCAGCAGCTTGTCTACAGCTTACAATGAGCAGTTCTTC; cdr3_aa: CASSLSTAYNEQFF
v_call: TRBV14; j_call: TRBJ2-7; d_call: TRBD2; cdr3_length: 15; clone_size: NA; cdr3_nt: TGTGCCAGCAGCCGTCTGACTAGCGGGATTTACGAGCAGTACTTC; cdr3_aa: CASSRLTSGIYEQYF
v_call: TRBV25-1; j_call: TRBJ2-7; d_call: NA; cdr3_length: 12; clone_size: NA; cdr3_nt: TGTGCCAGCAGATCACTATCCTACGAGCAGTACTTC; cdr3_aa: CASRSLSYEQYF
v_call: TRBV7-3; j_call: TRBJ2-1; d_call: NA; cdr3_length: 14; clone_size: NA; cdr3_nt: TGTGCCAGCAGCTCTCAAGGTAGCGACAATGAGCAGTTCTTC; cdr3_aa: CASSSQGSDNEQFF
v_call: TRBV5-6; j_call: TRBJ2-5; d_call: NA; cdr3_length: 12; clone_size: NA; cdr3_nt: NA; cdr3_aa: CASSFGAGAPNF
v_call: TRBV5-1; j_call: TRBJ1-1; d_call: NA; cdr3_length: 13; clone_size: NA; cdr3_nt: TGCGCCAGCAGCTTGCGGGGAGGGACTGAAGCTTTCTTT; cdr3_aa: CASSLRGGTEAFF
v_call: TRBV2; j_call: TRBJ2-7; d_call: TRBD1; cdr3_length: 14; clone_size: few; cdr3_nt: TGTGCCAGCAGTACGCGGACAGGGTCGTACGAGCAGTACTTC; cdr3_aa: CASSTRTGSYEQYF
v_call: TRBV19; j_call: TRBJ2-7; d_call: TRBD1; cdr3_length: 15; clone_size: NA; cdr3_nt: TGTGCCAGTAGTATCCGGACAGGGAACCCTTCCGAGCAGTACTTC; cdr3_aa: CASSIRTGNPSEQYF
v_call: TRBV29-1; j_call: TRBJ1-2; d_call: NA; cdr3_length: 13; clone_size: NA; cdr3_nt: TGCAGCGTTGATAGCCCTCCTTTATATGGCTACACCTTC; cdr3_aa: CSVDSPPLYGYTF
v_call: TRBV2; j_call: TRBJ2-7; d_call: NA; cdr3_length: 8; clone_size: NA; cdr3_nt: TGTGCCAGCAGACAGGAGTACTTC; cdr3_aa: CASRQEYF
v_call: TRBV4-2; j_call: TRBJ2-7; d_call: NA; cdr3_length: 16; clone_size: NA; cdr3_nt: TGTGCCAGCAGCCACCCTGATTCGGGTGGCTCCTACGAGCAGTACTTC; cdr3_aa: CASSHPDSGGSYEQYF
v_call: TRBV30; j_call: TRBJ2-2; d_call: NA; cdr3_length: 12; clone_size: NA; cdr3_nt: TGTGCCTGGAGGCAGGGGTCCGGGGAGCTGTTTTTT; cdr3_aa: CAWRQGSGELFF
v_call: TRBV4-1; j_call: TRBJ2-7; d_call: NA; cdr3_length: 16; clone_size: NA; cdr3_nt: TGCGCCAGCAGCCTTATATCTTGGGGCGGATCCTACGAGCAGTACTTC; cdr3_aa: CASSLISWGGSYEQYF
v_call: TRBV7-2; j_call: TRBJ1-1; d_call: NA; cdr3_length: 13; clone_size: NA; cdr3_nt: TGTGCCAGCAGCTTCAGGGAGAACACTGAAGCTTTCTTT; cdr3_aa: CASSFRENTEAFF
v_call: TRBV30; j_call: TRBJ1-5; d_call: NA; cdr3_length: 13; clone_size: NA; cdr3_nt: TGTGCCTGTAAAGGGGGGGGGCATCAGCCCCAGCATTTT; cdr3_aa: CACKGGGHQPQHF
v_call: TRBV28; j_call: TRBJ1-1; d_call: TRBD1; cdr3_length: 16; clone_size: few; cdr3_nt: TGTGCCAGCACCATAATGGGGGACAGCATGAACACTGAAGCTTTCTTT; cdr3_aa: CASTIMGDSMNTEAFF
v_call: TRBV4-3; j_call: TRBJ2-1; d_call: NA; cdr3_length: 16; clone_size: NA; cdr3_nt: TGCGCCAGCACCGGGGACGGGTTTTTCAATAGCGGAGAGCAGTTCTTC; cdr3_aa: CASTGDGFFNSGEQFF
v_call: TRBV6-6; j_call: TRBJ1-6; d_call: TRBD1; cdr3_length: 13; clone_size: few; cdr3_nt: TGTGCCAGCAGGGACAGGGGGAATTCACCCCTCCACTTT; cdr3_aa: CASRDRGNSPLHF
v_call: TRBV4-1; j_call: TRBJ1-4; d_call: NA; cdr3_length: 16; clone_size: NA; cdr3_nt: TGCGCCAGCAGCCTATTCTCGGGGACAACGGGGGAAAAACTGTTTTTT; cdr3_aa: CASSLFSGTTGEKLFF
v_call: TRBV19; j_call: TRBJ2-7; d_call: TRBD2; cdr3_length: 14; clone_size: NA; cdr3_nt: TGTGCCAGTAGTACTGCTAGCGGTCCCTACGAGCAGTACTTC; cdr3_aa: CASSTASGPYEQYF
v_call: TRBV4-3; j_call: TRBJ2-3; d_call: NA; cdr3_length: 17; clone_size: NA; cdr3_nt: TGCGCCAGCAGCCAAGATATTCGGCGTAGCGGCACAGATACGCAGTATTTT; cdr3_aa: CASSQDIRRSGTDTQYF
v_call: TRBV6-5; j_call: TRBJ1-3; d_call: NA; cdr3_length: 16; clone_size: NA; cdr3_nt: TGTGCCAGCAGTTTAAGCACGGGAAACTCTGGAAACACCATATATTTT; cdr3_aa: CASSLSTGNSGNTIYF
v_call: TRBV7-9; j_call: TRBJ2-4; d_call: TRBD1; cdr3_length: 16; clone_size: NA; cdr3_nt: TGTGCCAGCAGCTCGGGACAGGGAGAAGCCAAAAACATTCAGTACTTC; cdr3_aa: CASSSGQGEAKNIQYF
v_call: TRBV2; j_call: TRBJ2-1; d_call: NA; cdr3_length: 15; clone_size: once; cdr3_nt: TGTGCCAGCAGTGATTTCGCTAGCAGAGACAATGAGCAGTTCTTC; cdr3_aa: CASSDFASRDNEQFF
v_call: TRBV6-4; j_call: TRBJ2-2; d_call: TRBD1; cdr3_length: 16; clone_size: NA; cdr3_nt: TGTGCCAGCAGCCCTACCGGGACAGGGGGCACCGGGGAGCTGTTTTTT; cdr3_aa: CASSPTGTGGTGELFF
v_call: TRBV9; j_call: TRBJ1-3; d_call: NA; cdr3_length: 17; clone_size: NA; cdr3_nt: TGTGCCAGCAGCGTAGTAAGTCTCCCTGGCCCGGGAAACACCATATATTTT; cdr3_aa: CASSVVSLPGPGNTIYF
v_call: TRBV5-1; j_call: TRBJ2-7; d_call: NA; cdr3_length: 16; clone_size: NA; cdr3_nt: TGCGCCAGCAGCTTGGCTGGTACGGGTTCATTTAGGGAGCAGTACTTC; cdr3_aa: CASSLAGTGSFREQYF
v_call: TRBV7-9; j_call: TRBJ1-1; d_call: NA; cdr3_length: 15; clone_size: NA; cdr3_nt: TGTGCCAGCAGCTTAGTAGGACCGGGGGGCACTGAAGCTTTCTTT; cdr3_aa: CASSLVGPGGTEAFF
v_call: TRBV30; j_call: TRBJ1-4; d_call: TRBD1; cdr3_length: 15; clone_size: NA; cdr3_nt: TGTGCCTGGAGTCCAGGGGGGACAGCGGGTGAAAAACTGTTTTTT; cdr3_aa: CAWSPGGTAGEKLFF
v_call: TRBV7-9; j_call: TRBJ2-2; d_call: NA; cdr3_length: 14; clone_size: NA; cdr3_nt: TGTGCCGGCTCCGGGACACTAATCACCGGGGAGCTGTTTTTT; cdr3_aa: CAGSGTLITGELFF
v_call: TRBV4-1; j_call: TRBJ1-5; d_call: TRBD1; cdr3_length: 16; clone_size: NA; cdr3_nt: TGCGCCAGCAGCCTAGCTCCGACAGGGCCCAATCAGCCCCAGCATTTT; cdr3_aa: CASSLAPTGPNQPQHF
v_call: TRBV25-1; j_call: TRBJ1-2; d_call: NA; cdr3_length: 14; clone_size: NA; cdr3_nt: TGTGCCAGTGAGGGCGGCTACCCTAACTATGGCTACACCTTC; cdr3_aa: CASEGGYPNYGYTF
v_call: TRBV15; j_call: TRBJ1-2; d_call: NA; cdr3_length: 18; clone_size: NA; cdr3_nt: TGTGCCACCAGCAGAGATACCTTGGGCCGGGAAGGGAGCTATGGCTACACCTTC; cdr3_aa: CATSRDTLGREGSYGYTF
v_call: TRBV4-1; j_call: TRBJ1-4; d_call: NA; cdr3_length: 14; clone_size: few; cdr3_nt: TGCGCCAGCAGCCAAGTCGGCCTTTCCGGGGTGCTGTTTTTT; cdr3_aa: CASSQVGLSGVLFF
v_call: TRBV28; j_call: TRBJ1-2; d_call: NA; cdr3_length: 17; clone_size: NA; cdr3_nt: TGTGCCAGCAGCTCTATCCCCCAAGGGGCCTCTAACTATGGCTACACCTTC; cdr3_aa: CASSSIPQGASNYGYTF